This T cell receptor (beta chain) was captured in a study of blood T cell repertoires in COVID-19. As processed by the authors: Using reference gene primer amplification, nucleated cell counts were estimated. The protocol was immunoSEQ multiplex PCR, while the TCRdb copy is restricted to in-frame clones and leaves out a portion. V, J and clone size are taken as reported in that table, and D and trimming were inferred from the DNA itself. The sample yields under 200,000 clones, roughly 80% seen once. Germline V gene sequence: CDR1 MNHEY, CDR2 SMNVEV (reference sequence). This CDR3 has 15 residues. V lost 4 bases, J lost 3 bases, and 6 bases stayed unmatched.

The V call is TRBV27, the J call TRBJ2-7, with 10 positions matching TRBD2. This clonotype was sampled from a woman in her sixties or seventies who had recovered from COVID-19. The source material was PBMCs or T cells enriched from blood (not recorded which). CDR3 sequence reads: CASSSSGGRLYEQYF. The CDR3 DNA is TGTGCCAGCAGTTCTAGCGGGGGAAGACTCTACGAGCAGTACTTC.